This TCR beta chain stems from a study of blood T cell repertoires in COVID-19. Data came from immunoSEQ multiplex PCR; TCRdb stores just in-frame clones and leaves some out. The sample records 240,000 or so clones, more than 75% being singletons. The sequenced sample consisted of peripheral blood. This sequence was found in a woman between 40 and 55 years old who had recovered from COVID-19.

The CDR3: CASSRTGSDSPLHF. The CDR3, as DNA: TGTGCCAGCAGCCGGACAGGGTCCGATTCACCCCTCCACTTT. The chain recombines TRBV3-1 (or the pseudogene TRBV3-2) with TRBJ1-6; 8 nucleotides match TRBD1. The CDR3 has 14 residues. V was clipped by 4 bases and J by 8 bases; unmatched bases: 4. Germline-derived CDR1 and CDR2 are LGHDT and YNNKEL (reference sequence).